This TCR beta chain was obtained from a study of T cell responses to AZD1222 COVID-19 vaccine. General study findings and limits: Among the donors, most were white British and more were female, and clonal diversity was possibly underestimated.

With respect to this clone: The antigen is unknown.

Profiled with immunoSEQ multiplex PCR; TCRdb holds only in-frame clones, not every one. Of approximately 180,000 clones listed, 80% to 95% are singletons. The origin of this receptor is an adult who received the MenACWY meningococcal vaccine as a control. The source was peripheral blood, collected 28 days after the second dose of the MenACWY control vaccine.

CDR3 region: CASSSLNYNSPLHF. CDR3 coding DNA: TGTGCCAGCAGTTCCCTGAACTATAATTCACCCCTCCACTTT. The V and J genes are TRBV6-6 and TRBJ1-6; D unresolved. Germline assignment: CDR1 MNHNY and CDR2 SVGAGI (reference sequence). This CDR3 is 14 amino acids long. Trimming stripped 4 bases from V and 3 bases from J, with 7 bases between.